This T cell receptor (beta chain) was profiled in a study of blood T cell repertoires in COVID-19. Study-level background: Samples came from the United States, Italy and Spain, spanning acute and convalescent COVID-19.

V lost 1 base to trimming and J lost 5 bases, with 8 bases between them. The germline V gene encodes CDR1 SGHAT and CDR2 FQNNGV. CDR3 length: 13 amino acids. This clone has just one count. Per the authors' pipeline: Using reference gene primer amplification, nucleated cell counts were estimated. Measured with immunoSEQ multiplex PCR; TCRdb has only the in-frame clones, and not every one. V, J and clone size reflect that table, while D and trimming were determined from the DNA. The sample contains around 50,000 clones, roughly 82% of which appear only once. The receptor was derived from an older woman with acute or convalescent COVID-19. The source material was peripheral blood. The rearrangement uses TRBV11-2 and TRBJ2-5, with D possibly TRBD2 on 5 matching bases. CDR3 bases: TGTGCCAGCAGCTTAGGGCGGGTGGAGACCCAGTACTTC. Translating it yields CASSLGRVETQYF.